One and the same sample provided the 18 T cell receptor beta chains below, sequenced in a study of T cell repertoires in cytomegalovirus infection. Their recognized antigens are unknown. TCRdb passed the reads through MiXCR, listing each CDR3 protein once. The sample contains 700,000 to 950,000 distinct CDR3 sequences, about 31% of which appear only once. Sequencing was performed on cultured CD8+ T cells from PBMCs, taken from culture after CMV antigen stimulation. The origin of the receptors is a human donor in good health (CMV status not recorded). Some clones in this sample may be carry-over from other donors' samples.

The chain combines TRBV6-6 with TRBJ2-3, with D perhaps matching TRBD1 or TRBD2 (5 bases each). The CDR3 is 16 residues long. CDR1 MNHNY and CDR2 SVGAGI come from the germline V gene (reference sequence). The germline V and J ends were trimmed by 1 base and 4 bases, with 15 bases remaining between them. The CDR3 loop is CASSYFGTRGADTQYF. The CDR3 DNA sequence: TGTGCCAGCAGTTACTTCGGGACCCGAGGAGCAGATACGCAGTATTTT.

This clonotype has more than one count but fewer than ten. CDR3 in amino acids: CASRMPGQGNSPLHF. CDR3 coding DNA: TGTGCCAGCAGAATGCCGGGACAGGGAAATTCACCCCTCCACTTT. This chain joins TRBV7-6 and TRBJ1-6; TRBD1 matches 9 bases. Per the germline V gene, CDR1 is SGHVS and CDR2 is FNYEAQ. The CDR3 loop spans 15 amino acids. The V segment lost 6 bases and the J segment 7 bases; nucleotides outside the gene matches: 7.

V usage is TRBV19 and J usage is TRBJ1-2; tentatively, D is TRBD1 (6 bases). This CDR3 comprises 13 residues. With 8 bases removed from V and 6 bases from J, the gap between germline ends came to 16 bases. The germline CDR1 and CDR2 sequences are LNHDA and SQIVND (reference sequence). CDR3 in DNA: TGTGCCAGTGGGGGAAGATACAGGGATGGCTACACCTTC. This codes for CASGGRYRDGYTF. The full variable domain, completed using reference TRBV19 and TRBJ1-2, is DGGITQSPKYLFRKEGQNVTLSCEQNLNHDAMYWYRQDPGQGLRLIYYSQIVNDFQKGDIAEGYSVSREKKESFPLTVTSAQKNPTAFYLCASGGRYRDGYTFGSGTRLTVV.

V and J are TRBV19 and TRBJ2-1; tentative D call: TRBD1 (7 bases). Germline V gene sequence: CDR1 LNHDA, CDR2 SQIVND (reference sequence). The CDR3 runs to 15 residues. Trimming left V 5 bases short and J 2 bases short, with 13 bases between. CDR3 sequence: CASSEQGGAYNEQFF. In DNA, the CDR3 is TGTGCCAGTAGTGAGCAGGGGGGAGCCTACAATGAGCAGTTCTTC. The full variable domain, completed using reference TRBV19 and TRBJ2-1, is DGGITQSPKYLFRKEGQNVTLSCEQNLNHDAMYWYRQDPGQGLRLIYYSQIVNDFQKGDIAEGYSVSREKKESFPLTVTSAQKNPTAFYLCASSEQGGAYNEQFFGPGTRLTVL.

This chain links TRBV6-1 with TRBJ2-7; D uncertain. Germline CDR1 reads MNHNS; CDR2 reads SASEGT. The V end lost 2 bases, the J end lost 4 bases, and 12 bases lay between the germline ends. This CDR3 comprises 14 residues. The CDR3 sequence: CASSETVVGYEQYV. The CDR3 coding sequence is TGTGCCAGCAGTGAAACCGTTGTCGGGTACGAGCAGTACGTC.

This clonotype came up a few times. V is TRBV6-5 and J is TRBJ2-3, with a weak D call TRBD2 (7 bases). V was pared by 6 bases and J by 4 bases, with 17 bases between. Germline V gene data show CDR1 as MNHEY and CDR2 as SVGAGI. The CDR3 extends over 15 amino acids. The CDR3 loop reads CASRRGGPSADTQYF. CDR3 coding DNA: TGTGCCAGCAGGAGGGGGGGCCCATCCGCAGATACGCAGTATTTT.

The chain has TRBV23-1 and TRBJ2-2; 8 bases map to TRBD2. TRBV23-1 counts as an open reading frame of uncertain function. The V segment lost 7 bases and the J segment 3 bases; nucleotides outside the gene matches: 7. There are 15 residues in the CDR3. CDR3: CASITGGDHTGELFF. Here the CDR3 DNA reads TGCGCCAGCATCACGGGGGGGGATCACACCGGGGAGCTGTTTTTT.

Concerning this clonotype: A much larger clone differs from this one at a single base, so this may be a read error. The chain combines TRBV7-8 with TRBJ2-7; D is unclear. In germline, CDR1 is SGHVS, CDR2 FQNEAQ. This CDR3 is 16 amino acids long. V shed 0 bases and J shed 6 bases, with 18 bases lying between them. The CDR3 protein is CASSLAIGGPYGEQYF. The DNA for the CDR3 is TGTGCCAGCAGCTTAGCGATAGGTGGACCTTACGGCGAGCAGTACTTC.

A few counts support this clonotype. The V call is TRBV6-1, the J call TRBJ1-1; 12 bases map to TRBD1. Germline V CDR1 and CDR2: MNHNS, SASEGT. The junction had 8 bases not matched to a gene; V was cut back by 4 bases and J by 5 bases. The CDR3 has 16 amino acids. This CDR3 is CASSALGQGARTEAFF. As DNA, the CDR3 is TGTGCCAGCAGTGCCCTGGGACAGGGGGCGCGAACTGAAGCTTTCTTT.

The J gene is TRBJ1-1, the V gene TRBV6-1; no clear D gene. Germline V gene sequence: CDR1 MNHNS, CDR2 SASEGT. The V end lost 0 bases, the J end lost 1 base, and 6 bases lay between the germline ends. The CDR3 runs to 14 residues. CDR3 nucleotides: TGTGCCAGCAGTGAAGCGCGCGGGAACACTGAAGCTTTCTTT. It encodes CASSEARGNTEAFF.

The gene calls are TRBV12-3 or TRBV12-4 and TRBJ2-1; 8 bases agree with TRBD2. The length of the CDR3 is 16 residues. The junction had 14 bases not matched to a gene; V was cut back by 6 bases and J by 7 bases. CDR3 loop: CASSPLVGGAGNEQFF. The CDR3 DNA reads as TGTGCCAGCAGCCCGCTAGTCGGGGGGGCCGGGAATGAGCAGTTCTTC.

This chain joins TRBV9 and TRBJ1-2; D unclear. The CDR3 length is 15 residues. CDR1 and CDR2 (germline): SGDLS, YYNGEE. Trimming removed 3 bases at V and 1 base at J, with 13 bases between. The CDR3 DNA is TGTGCCAGCAGCGGATGGCACCTTCTTAACTATGGCTACACCTTC. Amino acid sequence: CASSGWHLLNYGYTF. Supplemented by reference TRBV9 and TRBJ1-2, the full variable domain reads DSGVTQTPKHLITATGQRVTLRCSPRSGDLSVYWYQQSLDQGLQFLIQYYNGEERAKGNILERFSAQQFPDLHSELNLSSLELGDSALYFCASSGWHLLNYGYTFGSGTRLTVV.

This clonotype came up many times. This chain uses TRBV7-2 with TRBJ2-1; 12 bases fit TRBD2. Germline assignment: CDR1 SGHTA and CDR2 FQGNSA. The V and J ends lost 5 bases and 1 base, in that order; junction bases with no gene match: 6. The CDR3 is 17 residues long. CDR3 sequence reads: CASSTRLAGESYNEQFF. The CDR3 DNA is TGTGCCAGCAGCACCCGACTAGCGGGGGAATCCTACAATGAGCAGTTCTTC.

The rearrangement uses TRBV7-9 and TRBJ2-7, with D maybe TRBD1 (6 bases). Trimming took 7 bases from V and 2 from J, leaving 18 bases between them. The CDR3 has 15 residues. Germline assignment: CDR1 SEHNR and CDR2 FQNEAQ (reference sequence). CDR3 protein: CASNPVQGRAYEQYF. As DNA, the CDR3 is TGTGCCAGCAACCCAGTACAGGGACGTGCCTACGAGCAGTACTTC. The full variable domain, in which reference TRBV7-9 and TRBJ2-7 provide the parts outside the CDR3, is DTGVSQNPRHKITKRGQNVTFRCDPISEHNRLYWYRQTLGQGPEFLTYFQNEAQLEKSRLLSDRFSAERPKGSFSTLEIQRTEQGDSAMYLCASNPVQGRAYEQYFGPGTRLTVT.

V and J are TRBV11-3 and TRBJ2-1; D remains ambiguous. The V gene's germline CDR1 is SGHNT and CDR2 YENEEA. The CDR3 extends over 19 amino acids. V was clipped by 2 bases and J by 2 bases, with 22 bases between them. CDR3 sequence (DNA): TGTGCCAGCAGCTTATGCCGCCCGAGGACCCCACCCACCTACAATGAGCAGTTCTTC. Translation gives CASSLCRPRTPPTYNEQFF.

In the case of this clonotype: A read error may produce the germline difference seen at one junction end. In DNA form, the CDR3 reads TGTGTCAGCAGCTTAGCGGGGGCCAATGAGCAGTTCTTC. Its translation is CVSSLAGANEQFF. This rearrangement joins TRBV11-3 to TRBJ2-1; 9 positions agree with TRBD2. This CDR3 has 13 amino acids. Looked up from germline, CDR1 is SGHNT and CDR2 is YENEEA.

The CDR3 here is CASSLSGVGQETQYF. The DNA of the CDR3 is TGTGCCAGCAGTTTATCAGGGGTGGGTCAAGAGACCCAGTACTTC. The V gene is TRBV27, the J gene TRBJ2-5, with D tentatively TRBD1 (5 bases). CDR3 size: 15 residues. V lost 0 bases and J 2 bases, leaving 10 bases between the germline ends. Germline CDR1 and CDR2: MNHEY and SMNVEV (reference sequence).

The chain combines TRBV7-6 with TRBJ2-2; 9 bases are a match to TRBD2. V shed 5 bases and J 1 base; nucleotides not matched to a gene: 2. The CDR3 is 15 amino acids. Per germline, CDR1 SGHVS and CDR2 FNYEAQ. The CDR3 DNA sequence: TGTGCCAGCAGCCATAGCGGGGGGAACACCGGGGAGCTGTTTTTT. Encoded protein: CASSHSGGNTGELFF. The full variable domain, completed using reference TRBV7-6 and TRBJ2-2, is GAGVSQSPRYKVTKRGQDVALRCDPISGHVSLYWYRQALGQGPEFLTYFNYEAQQDKSGLPNDRFSAERPEGSISTLTIQRTEQRDSAMYRCASSHSGGNTGELFFGEGSRLTVL.